This is a list of T cell receptor beta chains from one sample in a study of cytomegalovirus exposure and HLA in healthy donors. Data came from immunoSEQ multiplex PCR; TCRdb stores just in-frame clones and leaves some out. This sample has approximately 220,000 clones, with around 80% found just once. The sample taken for sequencing was PBMCs. The receptors stem from a woman in her twenties or thirties in good health and CMV-seropositive. Each CDR3 is given with its conserved first and last residue. A D gene is named only where the DNA matches it firmly. Rows give clone size only sometimes, using once, few, many, or a class for an expanded clone.

CDR3 DNA | CDR3 protein | D gene | J gene | clone size | V gene
TGTGCCTGGGCCGGGTTGGGCACTGAAGCTTTCTTT | CAWAGLGTEAFF | - | TRBJ1-1 | - | TRBV30
TGTGCCAGCAGTCAACAGGGAGTTTCCTACAATGAGCAGTTCTTC | CASSQQGVSYNEQFF | - | TRBJ2-1 | - | TRBV25-1
TGCAGCGCCCCCTGGGATGGCGAGCAGTACTTC | CSAPWDGEQYF | - | TRBJ2-7 | - | TRBV29-1
TGCGCCAGCAGTGAGAGTCGGGGAGCTGGGGCCAACGTCCTGACTTTC | CASSESRGAGANVLTF | - | TRBJ2-6 | few | TRBV10-1
TGTGCCTGGAGCCGGGACAGCTCCTACGAGCAGTACTTC | CAWSRDSSYEQYF | TRBD1 | TRBJ2-7 | - | TRBV30
TGTGCCAGCAGCTTGTCAACAGGGGGCGCATCCTACGAGCAGTACTTC | CASSLSTGGASYEQYF | TRBD1 | TRBJ2-7 | few | TRBV11-2
TGCAGCGTCGTGGGACGGACCATGAACACTGAAGCTTTCTTT | CSVVGRTMNTEAFF | - | TRBJ1-1 | - | TRBV29-1
TGTGCCTGGAGTACCGGCTTTACCTACGAGCAGTACTTC | CAWSTGFTYEQYF | - | TRBJ2-7 | - | TRBV30
TGTGCCATCAGCAACAGGGAAACTGAAGCTTTCTTT | CAISNRETEAFF | - | TRBJ1-1 | - | TRBV10-3
TGTGCCAGCTCACCAGGACTAGCGGGAGGGCCGGGAGAGACCCAGTACTTC | CASSPGLAGGPGETQYF | TRBD2 | TRBJ2-5 | - | TRBV18
TGTGCCAGCAGTTCACCTAGACTAGCCTCCTACGAGCAGTACTTC | CASSSPRLASYEQYF | TRBD2 | TRBJ2-7 | - | TRBV28
TGTGCCTGGAGTGCCGGTACTAACTATGGCTACACCTTC | CAWSAGTNYGYTF | - | TRBJ1-2 | - | TRBV30
TGCAGCGTGGGGACAGGGGATGGAAAACTGTTTTTT | CSVGTGDGKLFF | TRBD1 | TRBJ1-4 | few | TRBV29-1
TGCAGTGCTAGAGAAGTCACTGAAGCTTTCTTT | CSAREVTEAFF | - | TRBJ1-1 | - | TRBV20-1
TGCGCCAGCAGTGCGAAAACCTACAATGAGCAGTTCTTC | CASSAKTYNEQFF | - | TRBJ2-1 | few | TRBV10-1
TGCAGCGTTGAACCCGACGGAGGAGTTTGGTCAGATACGCAGTATTTT | CSVEPDGGVWSDTQYF | - | TRBJ2-3 | - | TRBV29-1
TGTGCCATCAGTGAGCGACTAGAGGGGGCCTACGAGCAGTACTTC | CAISERLEGAYEQYF | - | TRBJ2-7 | - | TRBV10-3
TGTGCCAGCAGTGAGAGGGAAACGGGCTACACCTTC | CASSERETGYTF | - | TRBJ1-2 | - | TRBV2
TGTGCCAGCTCACCAGGGGCAGCTAGCACAGATACGCAGTATTTT | CASSPGAASTDTQYF | - | TRBJ2-3 | once | TRBV18
TGCGCCAGCAGCTTGGGACAGGGTTTTTTAGCGCCACATGGCTACACCTTC | CASSLGQGFLAPHGYTF | TRBD1 | TRBJ1-2 | - | TRBV5-1
TGTGCCGTTACACAGGGGGCTGGGAACGAGCAGTACTTC | CAVTQGAGNEQYF | TRBD1 | TRBJ2-7 | few | TRBV6-5
TGTGCCAGTCCACCCTCTAGCGGGCAATACGGTACGCAGTATTTT | CASPPSSGQYGTQYF | TRBD2 | TRBJ2-3 | - | TRBV28
TGCGCCAGCAGCCAAGATAAGACAGTCCGTGAGCAGTTCTTC | CASSQDKTVREQFF | - | TRBJ2-1 | - | TRBV4-3
TGTGCCAGCAGGATCATAGTTGGAGCCGGGGAGCTGTTTTTT | CASRIIVGAGELFF | - | TRBJ2-2 | - | TRBV2
TGCAGCGTTGATCCGGCGGGAGAAGATACGCAGTATTTT | CSVDPAGEDTQYF | TRBD2 | TRBJ2-3 | - | TRBV29-1
TGTGCCAGCAGTTACTTGCGGAGTGGCTACACCTTC | CASSYLRSGYTF | - | TRBJ1-2 | - | TRBV6-6
TGTGCCAGCAGTGTGGCGGGGAGCTATGGCTACACCTTC | CASSVAGSYGYTF | - | TRBJ1-2 | - | TRBV6-4
TGTGCCAGCGCGCCTCCCCTTAATACAGATACGCAGTATTTT | CASAPPLNTDTQYF | - | TRBJ2-3 | - | TRBV2
TGCAGCGGAGTCATCTACACTGAAGCTTTCTTT | CSGVIYTEAFF | - | TRBJ1-1 | - | TRBV29-1
TGTGCCAGCAGTTTATACGGGATGACCTCCTTGAACACTGAAGCTTTCTTT | CASSLYGMTSLNTEAFF | - | TRBJ1-1 | - | TRBV27
TGCGCCAGCAGCCAAGAAATAAGGTACACTGAAGCTTTCTTT | CASSQEIRYTEAFF | - | TRBJ1-1 | - | TRBV4-1
TGTGCCAGCAGCGTGGAGGGGACAGCGTACAATGAGCAGTTCTTC | CASSVEGTAYNEQFF | - | TRBJ2-1 | - | TRBV9
TGTGCCACCAGCAGAGAAGTTAGGGCAGGGGGTAACTATGGCTACACCTTC | CATSREVRAGGNYGYTF | TRBD1 | TRBJ1-2 | - | TRBV15
TGTGCCAGCAGCCTGGGACGGGAGTCCTACCAAGAGACCCAGTACTTC | CASSLGRESYQETQYF | - | TRBJ2-5 | - | TRBV11-2
TGTGCCAGCAGCCAACCTAGGACGTATCCTTACGAGCAGTACTTC | CASSQPRTYPYEQYF | - | TRBJ2-7 | - | TRBV27